Below, one TCR beta chain is given with its context. Its antigen is undetermined. This entry is derived from a study of cytomegalovirus exposure and HLA in healthy donors. Study in general: A prior analysis found some 110 million unique TCR beta sequences from around 180 million T cells. Overall study findings and caveats: The authors judged a highly shared variant cluster likely a sequencing artifact. The listing of roughly 160 TCR beta chains classed them as cytomegalovirus-associated. Later work found that TCR association rates differed between HLA loci; DRB1 had the most and HLA-C the fewest.

The PCR was carried out with 60 Vbeta primers and 13 Jbeta primers. Libraries were prepared by immunoSEQ multiplex PCR; TCRdb keeps only in-frame clonotypes and omits some of them. The sample has around 99,000 clones; around 81% are singletons. Per the germline V gene, CDR1 is LNHDA and CDR2 is SQIVND (reference sequence). The length of the CDR3 is 15 residues. The V and J genes are TRBV19 and TRBJ2-5, with D perhaps matching TRBD1 (5 bases). TRBJ2-7 matches the DNA end more closely, so the J call is doubtful. Sequencing used PBMCs. The origin of this receptor is a woman aged 25 to 39 in good health and CMV-seronegative. The CDR3 sequence: CASSIGIGVGYEQYF. The DNA of the CDR3 is TGTGCCAGTAGTATAGGAATAGGGGTCGGCTACGAGCAGTACTTC.